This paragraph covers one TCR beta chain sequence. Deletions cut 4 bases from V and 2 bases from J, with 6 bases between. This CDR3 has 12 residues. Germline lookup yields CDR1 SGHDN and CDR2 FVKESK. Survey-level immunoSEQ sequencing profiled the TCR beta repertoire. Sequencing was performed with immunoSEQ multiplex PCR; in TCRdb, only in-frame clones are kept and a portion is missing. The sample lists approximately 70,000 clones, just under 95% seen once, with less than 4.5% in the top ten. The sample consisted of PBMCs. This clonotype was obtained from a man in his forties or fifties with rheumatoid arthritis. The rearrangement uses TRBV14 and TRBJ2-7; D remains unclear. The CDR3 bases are TGTGCCAGCAGCCTTGGGACCTACGAGCAGTACTTC. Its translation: CASSLGTYEQYF.